One and the same sample provided the 10 T cell receptor beta chains below, sequenced in a study of Ad26.COV2.S vaccination and SARS-CoV-2 variants. Libraries were prepared by immunoSEQ multiplex PCR; TCRdb keeps only in-frame clonotypes and omits some of them. The table records 300,000 to 350,000 clones, about 85% of them present only once. Regarding treatment: some 19 received Ad26.COV2.S at low or high dose, single or two shots; several received placebo; per-sample allocation not given. Sampling happened 63 days after the first vaccine or placebo injection. The sequencing here drew on peripheral blood, taken in a trial of Ad26.COV2.S vaccine versus placebo. These receptors all come from a person aged 18-60 years who received the Ad26.COV2.S COVID-19 vaccine or a placebo.

The chain joins TRBV5-4 to TRBJ2-5; no firm D call. Germline values: CDR1 SGHNT, CDR2 YYREEE (reference sequence). The V end lost 3 bases, the J end lost 4 bases, and 10 bases lay between the germline ends. This CDR3 is 13 amino acids long. This chain's CDR3 is CASSSSSGETQYF. In DNA, the CDR3 is TGTGCCAGCAGCTCCTCGTCCGGAGAGACCCAGTACTTC.

V usage is TRBV6-5 and J usage is TRBJ2-7, with D perhaps matching TRBD2 (6 bases). The CDR3 runs 14 residues. The germline V gene encodes CDR1 MNHEY and CDR2 SVGAGI. The V gene lost 5 bases and the J gene lost 4 bases, with 15 bases spanning the gap. CDR3: CASSPYGEEYEQYF. The DNA for the CDR3 is TGTGCCAGCAGTCCATACGGGGAGGAGTACGAGCAGTACTTC.

The genes are TRBV6-5 and TRBJ2-1; 7 bases match TRBD1. Trimming removed 4 bases from V and 9 bases from J; junction bases left unmatched: 9. Germline assignment: CDR1 MNHEY and CDR2 SVGAGI. There are 14 residues in the CDR3. The CDR3 DNA is TGTGCCAGCAGTTCCCCGGACAGGTTGGCTGAGCAGTTCTTC. As protein: CASSSPDRLAEQFF.

The V gene is TRBV12-5, the J gene TRBJ2-7; D gene ambiguous. CDR1 and CDR2 from the germline V gene are LGHNT and FRNRAP. This CDR3 spans 13 amino acids. The ends were cut back, 0 bases at V and 6 bases at J, with 9 bases in the middle. The chain's CDR3 is CASGLVPEVEQYF. DNA of the CDR3: TGTGCTAGTGGTTTGGTACCAGAGGTCGAGCAGTACTTC.

The chain combines TRBV7-8 with TRBJ2-7; 8 bases are a match to TRBD1. From germline, CDR1 is SGHVS and CDR2 FQNEAQ. V gave up 5 bases and J gave up 2 bases; unmatched junction bases: 5. The CDR3 runs 14 residues. The CDR3 DNA follows: TGTGCCAGCAGCCACGGGACAGGTCCCTACGAGCAGTACTTC. This encodes CASSHGTGPYEQYF.

J is TRBJ1-1 and V is TRBV28; D ambiguous. The CDR3 has 11 residues. V was trimmed by 0 bases and J by 12 bases, leaving 8 bases between them. Germline CDR1 reads MDHEN; CDR2 reads SYDVKM. Here the CDR3 reads CASSLWGGPFF. The CDR3 region has the DNA TGTGCCAGCAGTTTATGGGGTGGGCCTTTCTTT.

The chain recombines TRBV19 with TRBJ2-3; 8 nucleotides agree with TRBD1. The V gene end was trimmed by 4 bases and the J gene end by 5 bases; junction bases not matched to a gene: 8. CDR1 is LNHDA and CDR2 is SQIVND in the germline V gene (reference sequence). CDR3 size: 15 residues. The CDR3 DNA follows: TGTGCCAGTAGTACGACAGGGGATCCAGGAGATACGCAGTATTTT. This translates into CASSTTGDPGDTQYF. The full variable domain, completed using reference TRBV19 and TRBJ2-3, is DGGITQSPKYLFRKEGQNVTLSCEQNLNHDAMYWYRQDPGQGLRLIYYSQIVNDFQKGDIAEGYSVSREKKESFPLTVTSAQKNPTAFYLCASSTTGDPGDTQYFGPGTRLTVL.

The chain couples TRBV7-2 to TRBJ2-5; no clear D gene. The CDR3 runs 12 residues. With 5 bases removed from V and 12 bases from J, the gap between germline ends came to 16 bases. Germline CDR1 is SGHTA and CDR2 is FQGNSA. The CDR3 loop is CASSIRPQVEYF. In DNA form, the CDR3 reads TGTGCCAGCAGCATCCGCCCCCAGGTCGAGTACTTC.

The CDR3 spells CASSQQGADTGELFF. The CDR3 coding sequence is TGCGCCAGCAGCCAACAGGGGGCGGACACCGGGGAGCTGTTTTTT. The chain is built from TRBV5-1 and TRBJ2-2; 9 nucleotides align to TRBD1. J lost 3 bases, V lost 4 bases, and 4 bases had no gene match. This CDR3 spans 15 amino acids. Germline assignment: CDR1 SGHRS and CDR2 YFSETQ. Drawing the rest from reference TRBV5-1 and TRBJ2-2, the complete variable domain is KAGVTQTPRYLIKTRGQQVTLSCSPISGHRSVSWYQQTPGQGLQFLFEYFSETQRNKGNFPGRFSGRQFSNSRSEMNVSTLELGDSALYLCASSQQGADTGELFFGEGSRLTVL.

The chain is built from TRBV14 and TRBJ1-6; D is possibly TRBD1 (6 bases). Looked up from germline, CDR1 is SGHDN and CDR2 is FVKESK. The CDR3 length is 15 residues. Trimming cost V 5 bases and J 5 bases, with 13 bases left between them. The CDR3 is CASSSRRTDNSPLHF. CDR3 nucleotide sequence: TGTGCCAGCAGCAGTCGGAGGACAGATAATTCACCCCTCCACTTT.